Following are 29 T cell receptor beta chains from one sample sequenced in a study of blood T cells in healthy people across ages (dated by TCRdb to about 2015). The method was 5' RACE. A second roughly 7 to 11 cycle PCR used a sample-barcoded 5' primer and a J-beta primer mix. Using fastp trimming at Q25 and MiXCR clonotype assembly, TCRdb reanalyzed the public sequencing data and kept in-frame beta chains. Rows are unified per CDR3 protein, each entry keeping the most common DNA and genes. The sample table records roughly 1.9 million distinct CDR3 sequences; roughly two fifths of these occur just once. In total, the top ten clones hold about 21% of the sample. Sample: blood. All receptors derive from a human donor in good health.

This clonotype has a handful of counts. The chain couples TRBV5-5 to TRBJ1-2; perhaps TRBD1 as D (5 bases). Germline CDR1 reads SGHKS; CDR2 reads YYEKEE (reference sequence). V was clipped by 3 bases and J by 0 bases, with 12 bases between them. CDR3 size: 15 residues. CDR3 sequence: CASSYPGRPNYGYTF. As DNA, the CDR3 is TGTGCCAGCAGCTACCCAGGGCGTCCTAACTATGGCTACACCTTC.

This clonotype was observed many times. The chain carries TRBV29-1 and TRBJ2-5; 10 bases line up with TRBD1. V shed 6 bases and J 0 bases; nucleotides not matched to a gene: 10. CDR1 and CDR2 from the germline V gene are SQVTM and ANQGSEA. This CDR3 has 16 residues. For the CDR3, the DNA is TGCAGCGTCGGACGCCGGGACAGGGGTCACCAAGAGACCCAGTACTTC. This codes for CSVGRRDRGHQETQYF.

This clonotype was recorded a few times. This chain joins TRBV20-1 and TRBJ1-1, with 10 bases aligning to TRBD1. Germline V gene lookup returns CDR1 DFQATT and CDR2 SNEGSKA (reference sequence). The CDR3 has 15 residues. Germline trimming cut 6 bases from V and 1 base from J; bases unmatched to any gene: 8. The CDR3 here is CSARGQGVWNTEAFF. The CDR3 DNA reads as TGCAGTGCGCGTGGACAGGGGGTATGGAACACTGAAGCTTTCTTT.

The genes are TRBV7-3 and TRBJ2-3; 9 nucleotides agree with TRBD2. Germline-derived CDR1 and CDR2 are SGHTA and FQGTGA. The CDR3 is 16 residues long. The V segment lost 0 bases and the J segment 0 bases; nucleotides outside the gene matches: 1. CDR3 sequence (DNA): TGTGCCAGCAGCTTAACAGCGGGGGGCAGCACAGATACGCAGTATTTT. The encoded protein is CASSLTAGGSTDTQYF.

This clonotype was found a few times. The CDR3 is CASSQVGGAIEQFF. CDR3 nucleotides: TGTGCCAGCAGCCAAGTTGGGGGAGCTATTGAGCAGTTCTTC. This chain uses TRBV3-1 with TRBJ2-1; either TRBD1 or TRBD2 may supply D (5 bases each). This CDR3 spans 14 amino acids. The germline V gene encodes CDR1 LGHDT and CDR2 YNNKEL (reference sequence). Trimming stripped 1 base from V and 9 bases from J, with 13 bases between.

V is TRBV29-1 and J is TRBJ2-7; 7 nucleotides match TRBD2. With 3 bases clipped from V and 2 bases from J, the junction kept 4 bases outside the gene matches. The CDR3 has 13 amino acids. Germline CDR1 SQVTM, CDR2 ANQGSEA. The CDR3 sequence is CSVEGGYTYEQYF. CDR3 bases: TGCAGCGTTGAGGGGGGGTACACCTACGAGCAGTACTTC.

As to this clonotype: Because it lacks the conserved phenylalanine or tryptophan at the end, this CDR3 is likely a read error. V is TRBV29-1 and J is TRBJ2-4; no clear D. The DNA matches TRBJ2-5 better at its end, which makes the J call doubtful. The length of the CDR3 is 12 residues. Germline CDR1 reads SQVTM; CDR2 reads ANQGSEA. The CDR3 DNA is TGCAGCGTTGAAGAGAAACGGGAGACCCAGTACTGC. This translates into CSVEEKRETQYC.

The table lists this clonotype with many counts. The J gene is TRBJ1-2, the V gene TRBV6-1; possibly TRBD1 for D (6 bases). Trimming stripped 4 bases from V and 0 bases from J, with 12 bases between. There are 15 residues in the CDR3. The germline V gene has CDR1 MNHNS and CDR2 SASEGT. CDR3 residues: CASSVQGGANYGYTF. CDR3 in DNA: TGTGCCAGCAGTGTACAGGGTGGCGCTAACTATGGCTACACCTTC.

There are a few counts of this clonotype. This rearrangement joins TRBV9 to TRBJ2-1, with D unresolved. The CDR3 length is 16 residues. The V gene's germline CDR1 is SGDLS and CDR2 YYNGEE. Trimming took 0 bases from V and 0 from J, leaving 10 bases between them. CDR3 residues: CASSVGPRSSYNEQFF. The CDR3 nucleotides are TGTGCCAGCAGCGTAGGCCCCAGGTCCTCCTACAATGAGCAGTTCTTC.

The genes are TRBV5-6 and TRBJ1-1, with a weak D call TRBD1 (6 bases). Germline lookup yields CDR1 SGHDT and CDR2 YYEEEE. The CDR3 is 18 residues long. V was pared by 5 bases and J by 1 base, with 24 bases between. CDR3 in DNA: TGTGCCAGCAGAAATATGGGACGGGGGGCGCTCCAGAACACTGAAGCTTTCTTT. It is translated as CASRNMGRGALQNTEAFF.

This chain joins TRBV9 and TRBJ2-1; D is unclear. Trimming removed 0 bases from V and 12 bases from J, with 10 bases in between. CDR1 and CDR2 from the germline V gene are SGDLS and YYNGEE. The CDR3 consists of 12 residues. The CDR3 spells CASSVGSLGQFF. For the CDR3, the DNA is TGTGCCAGCAGCGTAGGCAGTTTGGGGCAGTTCTTC.

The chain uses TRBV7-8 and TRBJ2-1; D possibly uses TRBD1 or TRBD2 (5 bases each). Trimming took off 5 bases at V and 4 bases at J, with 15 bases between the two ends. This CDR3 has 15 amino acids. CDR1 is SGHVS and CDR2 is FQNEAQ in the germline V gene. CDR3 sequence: CASSVRDGAYNEQFF. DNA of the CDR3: TGTGCCAGCAGCGTCCGGGACGGAGCATACAATGAGCAGTTCTTC.

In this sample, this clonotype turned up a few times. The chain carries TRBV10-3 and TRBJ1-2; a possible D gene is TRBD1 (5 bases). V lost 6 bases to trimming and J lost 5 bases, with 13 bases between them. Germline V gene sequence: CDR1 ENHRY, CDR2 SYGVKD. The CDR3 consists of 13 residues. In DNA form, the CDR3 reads TGTGCCATCAGGGAAGGGGCCCCTTATGGCTACACCTTC. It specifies CAIREGAPYGYTF.

CDR3 coding DNA: TGCAGTGCCCTCCCGGGACAGGGGGAGCGGAACTATGGCTACACCTTC. Protein product: CSALPGQGERNYGYTF. This chain uses TRBV20-1 with TRBJ1-2, with TRBD1 matching 11 bases. The CDR3 is 16 residues long. Germline V lookup: CDR1 DFQATT, CDR2 SNEGSKA (reference sequence). Trimming took 6 bases from V and 2 from J; bases not matched to a gene: 11.

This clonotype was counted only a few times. In nucleotides, the CDR3 is TGTGCCAGCAGCTCCCTTGGGGGCGCTGGGGCCAACGTCCTGACTTTC. Translating it yields CASSSLGGAGANVLTF. The chain employs TRBV7-9 and TRBJ2-6; tentative D call: TRBD1 (6 bases). Germline lookup yields CDR1 SEHNR and CDR2 FQNEAQ (reference sequence). Trimming removed 4 bases at V and 2 bases at J, with 12 bases between. CDR3 size: 16 residues.

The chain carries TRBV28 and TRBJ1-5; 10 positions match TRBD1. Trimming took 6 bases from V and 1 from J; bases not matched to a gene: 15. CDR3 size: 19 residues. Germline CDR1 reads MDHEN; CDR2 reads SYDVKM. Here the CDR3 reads CASSYPSRTGGASNQPQHF. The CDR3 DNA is TGTGCCAGCAGCTACCCCTCCCGGACAGGGGGAGCGAGCAATCAGCCCCAGCATTTT.

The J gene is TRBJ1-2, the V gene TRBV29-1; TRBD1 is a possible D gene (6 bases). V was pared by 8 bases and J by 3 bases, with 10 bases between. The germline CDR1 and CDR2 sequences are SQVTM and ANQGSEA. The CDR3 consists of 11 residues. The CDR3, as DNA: TGCAGCTGTAGGGGGGACTATGGCTACACCTTC. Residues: CSCRGDYGYTF. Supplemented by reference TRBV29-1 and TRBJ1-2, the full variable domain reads SAVISQKPSRDICQRGTSLTIQCQVDSQVTMMFWYRQQPGQSLTLIATANQGSEATYESGFVIDKFPISRPNLTFSTLTVSNMSPEDSSIYLCSCRGDYGYTFGSGTRLTVV.

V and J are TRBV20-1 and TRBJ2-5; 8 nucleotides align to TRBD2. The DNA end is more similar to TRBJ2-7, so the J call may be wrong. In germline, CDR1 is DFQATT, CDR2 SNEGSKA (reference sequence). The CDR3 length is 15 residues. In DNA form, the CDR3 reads TGCAGTGCTAGAGGACCGGGACTAGACGGACGCGAGCAGTACTTC. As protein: CSARGPGLDGREQYF.

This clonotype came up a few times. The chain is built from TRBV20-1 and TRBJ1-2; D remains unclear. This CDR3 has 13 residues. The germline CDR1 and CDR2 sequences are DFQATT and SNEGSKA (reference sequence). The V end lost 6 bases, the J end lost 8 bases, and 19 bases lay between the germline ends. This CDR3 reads CSALTDGHWGYTF. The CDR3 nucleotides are TGCAGTGCCCTGACGGACGGGCATTGGGGCTACACCTTC.

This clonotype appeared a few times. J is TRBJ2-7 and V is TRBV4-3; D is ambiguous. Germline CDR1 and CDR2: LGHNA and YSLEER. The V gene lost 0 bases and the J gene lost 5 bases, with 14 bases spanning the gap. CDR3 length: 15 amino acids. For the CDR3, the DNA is TGCGCCAGCAGCCAAGATTGGCAGTTTACACACGAGCAGTACTTC. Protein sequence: CASSQDWQFTHEQYF.

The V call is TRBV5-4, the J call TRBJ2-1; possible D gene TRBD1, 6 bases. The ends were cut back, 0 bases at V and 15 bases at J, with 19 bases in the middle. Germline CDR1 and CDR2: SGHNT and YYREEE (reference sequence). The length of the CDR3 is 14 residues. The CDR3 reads CASSLDMDSDVGFF. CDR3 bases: TGTGCCAGCAGCTTGGATATGGACAGTGATGTGGGGTTCTTC. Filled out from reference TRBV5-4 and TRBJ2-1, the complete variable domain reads ETGVTQSPTHLIKTRGQQVTLRCSSQSGHNTVSWYQQALGQGPQFIFQYYREEENGRGNFPPRFSGLQFPNYSSELNVNALELDDSALYLCASSLDMDSDVGFFGPGTRLTVL.

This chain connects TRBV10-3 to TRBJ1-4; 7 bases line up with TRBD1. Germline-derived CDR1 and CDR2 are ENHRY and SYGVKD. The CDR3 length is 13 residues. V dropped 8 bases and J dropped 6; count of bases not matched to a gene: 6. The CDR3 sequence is CAIAPGTDEKLFF. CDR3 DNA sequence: TGTGCCATCGCACCCGGGACAGATGAAAAACTGTTTTTT.

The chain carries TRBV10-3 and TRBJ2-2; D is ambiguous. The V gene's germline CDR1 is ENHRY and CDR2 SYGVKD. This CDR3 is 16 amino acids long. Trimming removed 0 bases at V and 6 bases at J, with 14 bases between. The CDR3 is CAISESTRMAAGELFF. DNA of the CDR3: TGTGCCATCAGTGAGTCGACTCGGATGGCTGCCGGGGAGCTGTTTTTT.

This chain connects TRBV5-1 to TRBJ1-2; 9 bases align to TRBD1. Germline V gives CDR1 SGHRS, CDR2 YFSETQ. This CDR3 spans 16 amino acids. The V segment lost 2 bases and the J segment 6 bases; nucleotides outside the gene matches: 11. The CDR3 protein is CASSFQPLGQGDGYTF. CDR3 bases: TGCGCCAGCAGCTTTCAACCACTGGGACAGGGAGATGGCTACACCTTC.

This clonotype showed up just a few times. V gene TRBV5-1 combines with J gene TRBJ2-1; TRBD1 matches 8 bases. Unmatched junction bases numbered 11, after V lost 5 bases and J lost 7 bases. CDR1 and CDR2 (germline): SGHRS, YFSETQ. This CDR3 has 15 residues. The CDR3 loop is CASSRPQGVGNEQFF. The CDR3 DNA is TGCGCCAGCAGTCGCCCACAGGGGGTTGGTAATGAGCAGTTCTTC.

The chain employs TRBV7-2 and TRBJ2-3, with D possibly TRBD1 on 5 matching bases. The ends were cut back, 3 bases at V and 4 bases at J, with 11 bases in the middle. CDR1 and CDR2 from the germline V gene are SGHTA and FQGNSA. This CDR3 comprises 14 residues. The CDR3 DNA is TGTGCCAGCAGCTTCACACAGGATTCAGATACGCAGTATTTT. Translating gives CASSFTQDSDTQYF.

The CDR3 DNA reads as TGTGCCTCCAGCAATAGGGGCCCCCGGGATGAGCAGTTCTTC. Residues: CASSNRGPRDEQFF. The V gene is TRBV6-4, the J gene TRBJ2-1; a possible D gene is TRBD1 (5 bases). The V gene's germline CDR1 is MRHNA and CDR2 SNTAGT. The V end was cut by 11 bases, the J end by 8 bases, with 22 bases between. This CDR3 spans 14 amino acids.

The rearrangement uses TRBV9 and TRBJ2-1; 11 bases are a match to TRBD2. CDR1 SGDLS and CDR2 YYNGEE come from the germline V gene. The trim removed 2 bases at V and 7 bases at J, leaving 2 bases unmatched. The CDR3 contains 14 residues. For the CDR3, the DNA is TGTGCCAGCAGCGTTAGGACTAGCGGGAATGAGCAGTTCTTC. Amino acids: CASSVRTSGNEQFF.

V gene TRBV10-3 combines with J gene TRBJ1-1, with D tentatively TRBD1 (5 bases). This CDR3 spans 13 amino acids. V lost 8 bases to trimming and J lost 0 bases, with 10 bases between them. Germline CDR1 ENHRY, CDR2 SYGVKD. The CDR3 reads CAIGGELNTEAFF. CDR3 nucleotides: TGTGCCATCGGGGGGGAATTGAACACTGAAGCTTTCTTT.